A selection of T cell receptor beta chains follows, all from one sample in a study of high-grade serous ovarian cancer treatment subgroups. Assay: immunoSEQ multiplex PCR; the TCRdb copy retains only in-frame clones and omits some. The data hold about 30,000 clones, with about 88% observed a single time. Input material: tumor tissue. The receptors stem from a human donor with high-grade serous ovarian cancer. Both conserved end residues are part of each CDR3. The order of the fields is CDR3 length, D gene, V gene, clone size, J gene, CDR3 protein, CDR3 DNA. D genes are given only for firm matches. Rows may omit the clone size; those that give it use once, few, many or a size class.

cdr3_length: 21; d_call: -; v_call: TRBV21-1; clone_size: -; j_call: TRBJ2-5; cdr3_aa: CASSKALGTGYPADLQETQYF; cdr3_nt: TGTGCCAGCAGCAAAGCGCTAGGGACAGGATACCCAGCCGACCTTCAAGAGACCCAGTACTTC
cdr3_length: 12; d_call: -; v_call: TRBV25-1; clone_size: once; j_call: TRBJ1-3; cdr3_aa: CASSAGANTIYF; cdr3_nt: TGTGCCAGCAGTGCCGGGGCGAACACCATATATTTT
cdr3_length: 11; d_call: -; v_call: TRBV6-1; clone_size: -; j_call: TRBJ1-2; cdr3_aa: CASSDRRGYTF; cdr3_nt: TGTGCCAGCAGTGACAGACGCGGCTACACCTTC
cdr3_length: 15; d_call: TRBD2; v_call: TRBV19; clone_size: -; j_call: TRBJ2-1; cdr3_aa: CASSMVAGGRNEQFF; cdr3_nt: TGTGCCAGTAGTATGGTAGCGGGGGGGCGGAATGAGCAGTTCTTC
cdr3_length: 20; d_call: -; v_call: TRBV6-1; clone_size: -; j_call: TRBJ2-7; cdr3_aa: CASSDQGWGSWGAEEYEQYF; cdr3_nt: TGTGCCAGCAGTGACCAGGGATGGGGCTCTTGGGGCGCGGAGGAGTACGAGCAGTACTTC
cdr3_length: 15; d_call: TRBD2; v_call: TRBV7-8; clone_size: -; j_call: TRBJ2-1; cdr3_aa: CASSFLSGNYNEQFF; cdr3_nt: TGTGCCAGCAGCTTTCTTAGCGGGAACTACAATGAGCAGTTCTTC
cdr3_length: 13; d_call: -; v_call: TRBV10-1; clone_size: once; j_call: TRBJ1-2; cdr3_aa: CASMGLLNYGYTF; cdr3_nt: TGCGCCAGCATGGGACTTCTTAACTATGGCTACACCTTC
cdr3_length: 12; d_call: -; v_call: TRBV29-1; clone_size: -; j_call: TRBJ2-1; cdr3_aa: CSVEGYYNEQFF; cdr3_nt: TGCAGCGTTGAAGGGTACTACAATGAGCAGTTCTTC
cdr3_length: 13; d_call: -; v_call: TRBV9; clone_size: -; j_call: TRBJ2-5; cdr3_aa: CASSVGQKETQYF; cdr3_nt: TGTGCCAGCAGCGTAGGCCAAAAAGAGACCCAGTACTTC
cdr3_length: 16; d_call: -; v_call: TRBV11-3; clone_size: -; j_call: TRBJ2-1; cdr3_aa: CASSLGGGRSYNEQFF; cdr3_nt: TGTGCCAGCAGCTTAGGGGGTGGGAGGTCCTACAATGAGCAGTTCTTC
cdr3_length: 15; d_call: -; v_call: TRBV6-5; clone_size: -; j_call: TRBJ2-1; cdr3_aa: CASSPGTRPYNEQFF; cdr3_nt: TGTGCCAGCAGTCCCGGGACTCGCCCCTACAATGAGCAGTTCTTC
cdr3_length: 12; d_call: -; v_call: TRBV18; clone_size: -; j_call: TRBJ2-7; cdr3_aa: CASSPDRNEQYF; cdr3_nt: TGTGCCAGCTCACCCGACAGAAACGAGCAGTACTTC
cdr3_length: 14; d_call: TRBD2; v_call: TRBV7-3; clone_size: -; j_call: TRBJ2-7; cdr3_aa: CASSPGLAEGEQYF; cdr3_nt: TGTGCCAGCAGCCCCGGACTAGCGGAGGGGGAGCAGTACTTC
cdr3_length: 15; d_call: -; v_call: TRBV4-1; clone_size: -; j_call: TRBJ1-1; cdr3_aa: CASSQEAGGGTEAFF; cdr3_nt: TGCGCCAGCAGCCAAGAGGCTGGAGGCGGCACTGAAGCTTTCTTT
cdr3_length: 17; d_call: TRBD1; v_call: TRBV28; clone_size: once; j_call: TRBJ1-5; cdr3_aa: CASLTPAGTGDNQPQHF; cdr3_nt: TGTGCCAGCCTTACTCCTGCCGGGACAGGGGACAATCAGCCCCAGCATTTT
cdr3_length: 14; d_call: -; v_call: TRBV7-2; clone_size: -; j_call: TRBJ1-5; cdr3_aa: CASSLGGLNQPQHF; cdr3_nt: TGTGCCAGCAGCTTGGGGGGGCTAAATCAGCCCCAGCATTTT
cdr3_length: 16; d_call: -; v_call: TRBV5-6; clone_size: once; j_call: TRBJ2-1; cdr3_aa: CASSLRARDLPNEQFF; cdr3_nt: TGTGCCAGCAGTTTAAGGGCCCGGGACCTTCCCAATGAGCAGTTCTTC
cdr3_length: 16; d_call: TRBD2; v_call: TRBV19; clone_size: -; j_call: TRBJ2-1; cdr3_aa: CASSVTSGRAVVEQFF; cdr3_nt: TGTGCCAGTAGTGTGACTAGCGGGAGGGCCGTGGTTGAGCAGTTCTTC
cdr3_length: 15; d_call: TRBD1; v_call: TRBV9; clone_size: -; j_call: TRBJ2-2; cdr3_aa: CASSQPGGLTGELFF; cdr3_nt: TGTGCCAGCAGCCAACCAGGGGGCCTCACCGGGGAGCTGTTTTTT
cdr3_length: 14; d_call: -; v_call: TRBV7-9; clone_size: -; j_call: TRBJ2-7; cdr3_aa: CASSLASGPYEQYF; cdr3_nt: TGTGCCAGCAGCTTAGCTAGCGGTCCGTACGAGCAGTACTTC
cdr3_length: 15; d_call: TRBD2; v_call: TRBV23-1; clone_size: -; j_call: TRBJ2-3; cdr3_aa: CASSLKRGSTDTQYF; cdr3_nt: TGCGCCAGCAGTCTTAAGCGGGGCAGCACAGATACGCAGTATTTT
cdr3_length: 13; d_call: TRBD1; v_call: TRBV29-1; clone_size: -; j_call: TRBJ1-4; cdr3_aa: CSVEGAPGEKLFF; cdr3_nt: TGCAGCGTCGAGGGGGCGCCGGGGGAAAAACTGTTTTTT
cdr3_length: 15; d_call: TRBD1; v_call: TRBV7-2; clone_size: -; j_call: TRBJ1-2; cdr3_aa: CASSLGTGPYYGYTF; cdr3_nt: TGTGCCAGCAGCTTAGGGACAGGTCCTTACTATGGCTACACCTTC
cdr3_length: 15; d_call: TRBD1; v_call: TRBV6-5; clone_size: -; j_call: TRBJ2-7; cdr3_aa: CASSWGYRGDYEQYF; cdr3_nt: TGTGCCAGCAGTTGGGGTTACAGGGGGGACTACGAGCAGTACTTC
cdr3_length: 11; d_call: -; v_call: TRBV19; clone_size: -; j_call: TRBJ1-2; cdr3_aa: CASRAEGGYTF; cdr3_nt: TGTGCCAGTAGGGCCGAGGGTGGCTACACCTTC
cdr3_length: 12; d_call: -; v_call: TRBV27; clone_size: -; j_call: TRBJ2-1; cdr3_aa: CASREVGREQFF; cdr3_nt: TGTGCCAGCCGAGAGGTAGGACGTGAGCAGTTCTTC
cdr3_length: 13; d_call: -; v_call: TRBV6-5; clone_size: -; j_call: TRBJ1-4; cdr3_aa: CASSSSFNEKLFF; cdr3_nt: TGTGCCAGCAGTTCCTCGTTTAATGAAAAACTGTTTTTT
cdr3_length: 16; d_call: TRBD2; v_call: TRBV11-2; clone_size: -; j_call: TRBJ2-7; cdr3_aa: CASSPGRVAGSYGQYF; cdr3_nt: TGTGCCAGCAGCCCCGGACGGGTAGCGGGATCGTACGGGCAGTACTTC
cdr3_length: 11; d_call: -; v_call: TRBV20-1; clone_size: -; j_call: TRBJ2-7; cdr3_aa: CSARDRLEQYF; cdr3_nt: TGCAGTGCTAGAGATCGTCTCGAGCAGTACTTC
cdr3_length: 16; d_call: TRBD1; v_call: TRBV11-2; clone_size: few; j_call: TRBJ2-7; cdr3_aa: CASSSTRGLQLYEQYF; cdr3_nt: TGTGCCAGCAGCTCAACCAGGGGGCTTCAGCTCTACGAGCAGTACTTC